These 20 T cell receptor beta chains were sequenced from one sample in a study of OX40 agonist ivuxolimab in advanced cancers. Clones were read by immunoSEQ multiplex PCR, and TCRdb kept only the in-frame ones, dropping some. The sample holds 100,000 or so clones, about 93% seen once. The sequences come from CD4+ or CD8+ T cells sorted from blood, collected in a trial of the OX40 agonist ivuxolimab. Receptors originate from an adult with an advanced solid tumor such as melanoma, head and neck, liver or kidney cancer.

V is TRBV18 and J is TRBJ1-1; 8 nucleotides agree with TRBD1. The CDR3 is 12 amino acids. CDR1 and CDR2 (germline): KGHSH, LQKENI. V shed 3 bases and J 8 bases; nucleotides not matched to a gene: 2. CDR3 bases: TGTGCCAGCTCACCCCAGGGGGCAGAAGCTTTCTTT. Amino acids: CASSPQGAEAFF.

The chain recombines TRBV7-8 with TRBJ2-7; D gene uncertain. Germline V gives CDR1 SGHVS, CDR2 FQNEAQ. This CDR3 has 13 residues. V was shortened by 0 bases and J by 8 bases, with 11 bases between the two germline ends. The CDR3 loop is CASSLAADPKQYF. The CDR3 DNA reads as TGTGCCAGCAGCTTAGCGGCAGATCCCAAGCAGTACTTC. Variable domain in full (rest from reference TRBV7-8 and TRBJ2-7): GAGVSQSPRYKVAKRGQDVALRCDPISGHVSLFWYQQALGQGPEFLTYFQNEAQLDKSGLPSDRFFAERPEGSVSTLKIQRTQQEDSAVYLCASSLAADPKQYFGPGTRLTVT.

The V call is TRBV5-4, the J call TRBJ2-5; TRBD2 matches 9 bases. The J call may be incorrect, as the DNA end agrees better with TRBJ2-7. The CDR3 totals 18 residues. In germline, CDR1 is SGHNT, CDR2 YYREEE (reference sequence). The CDR3 region is CASSPRGGGRASSYEQYF. DNA of the CDR3: TGTGCCAGCAGCCCCCGGGGGGGCGGGAGGGCCAGCTCCTACGAGCAGTACTTC.

This chain connects TRBV11-2 to TRBJ2-7; 7 bases align to TRBD1. The J segment lost 9 bases and the V segment lost 5 bases, leaving 10 bases of the junction unmatched. CDR1 SGHAT and CDR2 FQNNGV come from the germline V gene. This CDR3 is 13 amino acids long. The CDR3 DNA reads as TGTGCCAGCAGCCCAGACAGGGTTCGGAGGCAGTACTTC. Protein sequence: CASSPDRVRRQYF.

V and J are TRBV6-8 and TRBJ2-7; D is undetermined. Germline V CDR1 and CDR2: MNHGY, SAAAGT. The CDR3 has 11 residues. V lost 6 bases, J lost 2 bases, and 5 bases lay in between. The CDR3 spells CASSGPYEQYF. For the CDR3, the DNA is TGTGCCAGCAGCGGACCCTACGAGCAGTACTTC.

This clone was found a few times. The chain carries TRBV19 and TRBJ1-5, with D unresolved. There are 12 residues in the CDR3. Germline V CDR1 and CDR2: LNHDA, SQIVND (reference sequence). Trimming removed 3 bases from V and 6 bases from J, with 6 bases in between. The CDR3 DNA is TGTGCCAGTAGTATGCCGCCTCAGCCCCAGCATTTT. Encoded protein: CASSMPPQPQHF.

On this clone itself: Other DNA variants within this sample encode the same CDR3. The genes are TRBV6-5 and TRBJ2-1; TRBD2 matches 12 bases. Germline values: CDR1 MNHEY, CDR2 SVGAGI. The V gene end was trimmed by 6 bases and the J gene end by 9 bases; junction bases not matched to a gene: 9. The CDR3 totals 15 residues. The CDR3 region has the DNA TGTGCCAGCAGCCCACTAGCGGGAGGTGATGGTGAGCAGTTCTTC. As protein: CASSPLAGGDGEQFF.

This chain joins TRBV4-2 and TRBJ1-2, with TRBD1 identical over 7 bases. With 4 bases clipped from V and 7 bases from J, the junction kept 3 bases outside the gene matches. Germline V gene data show CDR1 as LGHNA and CDR2 as YNFKEQ. The CDR3 is 12 residues long. This chain's CDR3 is CASSLTGVGYTF. CDR3 in DNA: TGTGCCAGCAGCCTAACAGGGGTTGGCTACACCTTC.

The V gene is TRBV19, the J gene TRBJ2-7; perhaps TRBD1 as D (6 bases). Looked up from germline, CDR1 is LNHDA and CDR2 is SQIVND (reference sequence). The length of the CDR3 is 14 residues. Trimming shortened V by 5 bases and J by 5 bases, and 16 bases separated the two germline ends. The CDR3 is CASSYGTGMDEQYF. CDR3 nucleotide sequence: TGTGCCAGTAGTTACGGAACAGGGATGGACGAGCAGTACTTC.

This chain connects TRBV4-1 to TRBJ1-1, with 9 bases aligning to TRBD1. Germline CDR1 reads MGHRA; CDR2 reads YSYEKL. The V segment lost 6 bases and the J segment 1 base; nucleotides outside the gene matches: 6. This CDR3 is 15 amino acids long. The CDR3 region is CASRPPGQGNTEAFF. As DNA, the CDR3 is TGCGCCAGCAGACCACCGGGACAGGGGAACACTGAAGCTTTCTTT.

The V call is TRBV6-5, the J call TRBJ1-2, with TRBD1 matching over 7 bases. J lost 4 bases, V lost 2 bases, and 7 bases had no gene match. The CDR3 contains 15 residues. The germline V gene has CDR1 MNHEY and CDR2 SVGAGI. The CDR3 DNA sequence: TGTGCCAGCAGTTACGTGGGCAGGGGGACCTATGGCTACACCTTC. The encoded protein is CASSYVGRGTYGYTF.

This rearrangement joins TRBV4-3 to TRBJ1-2, with D perhaps matching TRBD1 (5 bases). V was trimmed by 0 bases and J by 3 bases, leaving 8 bases between them. The CDR3 is made up of 14 amino acids. CDR1 is LGHNA and CDR2 is YSLEER in the germline V gene. In DNA, the CDR3 is TGCGCCAGCAGCCAAGACAGGGTCCACTATGGCTACACCTTC. Translating it yields CASSQDRVHYGYTF.

V is TRBV30 and J is TRBJ1-1; D is perhaps TRBD1 (5 bases). The length of the CDR3 is 14 residues. With 0 bases removed from V and 11 bases from J, the gap between germline ends came to 19 bases. Germline CDR1 and CDR2: GTSNPN and SVGIG (reference sequence). Written as DNA, the CDR3 is TGTGCCTGGAGTGTAGGGAAGGCAGGCGGGGGGGCTTTCTTT. It translates to CAWSVGKAGGGAFF.

The J gene is TRBJ2-7, the V gene TRBV15; D remains unclear. The CDR3 consists of 13 residues. Trimming removed 0 bases at V and 2 bases at J, with 5 bases between. Germline CDR1 and CDR2: LNHNV and YYDKDF (reference sequence). The CDR3 DNA reads as TGTGCCACCAGCAGAGATGAGACCTACGAGCAGTACTTC. Protein: CATSRDETYEQYF.

The chain couples TRBV6-5 to TRBJ1-2, with a tentative D call TRBD1 (5 bases). CDR3 length: 14 amino acids. From germline, CDR1 is MNHEY and CDR2 SVGAGI. V was pared by 0 bases and J by 7 bases, with 12 bases between. DNA for the CDR3: TGTGCCAGCAGTTACTCTGGCAGGGTTTCTGGCTACACCTTC. Encoded protein: CASSYSGRVSGYTF.

This chain connects TRBV10-3 to TRBJ1-5, with D possibly being TRBD1 (5 bases). Germline CDR1 ENHRY, CDR2 SYGVKD. This CDR3 spans 13 amino acids. Trimming removed 6 bases from V and 6 bases from J, with 12 bases in between. The CDR3 nucleotides are TGTGCCATCAGCAGGGAAAGTGGTCAGCCCCAGCATTTT. This encodes CAISRESGQPQHF.

The chain is built from TRBV19 and TRBJ2-7; TRBD1 might be the D (5 bases). In germline, CDR1 is LNHDA, CDR2 SQIVND (reference sequence). The V end was cut by 5 bases, the J end by 8 bases, with 13 bases between. The CDR3 contains 12 residues. CDR3 loop: CASSSDRYQQYF. The CDR3 nucleotides read TGTGCCAGTAGTTCCGACAGATACCAGCAGTACTTC.

This chain links TRBV11-2 with TRBJ2-7, with 9 bases lining up with TRBD2. V dropped 5 bases and J dropped 2; count of bases not matched to a gene: 13. The CDR3 extends over 17 amino acids. Germline V gene data show CDR1 as SGHAT and CDR2 as FQNNGV. CDR3 region: CASSPSPSSGGAYEQYF. For the CDR3, the DNA is TGTGCCAGCAGCCCATCCCCCAGTAGCGGGGGCGCCTACGAGCAGTACTTC. Complete variable domain (other parts from reference TRBV11-2 and TRBJ2-7): EAGVAQSPRYKIIEKRQSVAFWCNPISGHATLYWYQQILGQGPKLLIQFQNNGVVDDSQLPKDRFSAERLKGVDSTLKIQPAKLEDSAVYLCASSPSPSSGGAYEQYFGPGTRLTVT.

This clone has more than one count but fewer than ten. The rearrangement joins TRBV2 to TRBJ1-2, with 7 bases that match TRBD1. The V segment lost 7 bases and the J segment 5 bases; nucleotides outside the gene matches: 10. CDR1 SNHLY and CDR2 FYNNEI come from the germline V gene. CDR3 size: 14 residues. Written as DNA, the CDR3 is TGTGCCAGCACCCCTCGGGCAGGGGGTTATGGCTACACCTTC. As protein: CASTPRAGGYGYTF.

The chain's CDR3 is CSVADWLQETQYF. The CDR3 nucleotides are TGCAGCGTTGCGGACTGGCTCCAAGAGACCCAGTACTTC. V and J are TRBV29-1 and TRBJ2-5, with a possible D match to TRBD2 (5 bases). The germline V gene encodes CDR1 SQVTM and CDR2 ANQGSEA. CDR3 length: 13 amino acids. Trimming removed 4 bases at V and 1 base at J, with 10 bases between. The variable domain in full, completed from reference TRBV29-1 and TRBJ2-5, reads SAVISQKPSRDICQRGTSLTIQCQVDSQVTMMFWYRQQPGQSLTLIATANQGSEATYESGFVIDKFPISRPNLTFSTLTVSNMSPEDSSIYLCSVADWLQETQYFGPGTRLLVL.